This T cell receptor beta chain derives from a study of blood T cell repertoires in COVID-19. The study recruited people aged roughly 18 to 95 years across some 23 US areas. CDR1 is SNHLY, CDR2 FYNNEI, per germline. The CDR3 totals 15 residues. V shed 8 bases, J shed 5 bases, and the junction held 14 bases outside the gene matches. Data came from immunoSEQ multiplex PCR; TCRdb stores just in-frame clones and leaves some out. Of tens of thousands of clones listed, around 86% are singletons. Sequencing input: PBMCs or T cells enriched from blood (not recorded which). The sequence was obtained from a woman in her fifties or sixties who had recovered from COVID-19. The chain combines TRBV2 with TRBJ1-2, with TRBD1 matching 7 bases. This CDR3 is CASPEGPGGGYGYTF. The CDR3 DNA is TGTGCCAGCCCCGAAGGCCCAGGGGGTGGATATGGCTACACCTTC.